These T cell receptor beta chains were read from a single sample in a study of T cells in localized non-small cell lung cancer. Data came from immunoSEQ multiplex PCR; TCRdb stores just in-frame clones and leaves some out. Of 30,000 to 40,000 clones in the sample, roughly 90% were seen once. Sequencing used peripheral blood, obtained before any cancer treatment. The receptors were gathered from a man aged 35-75 years with stage I lung adenocarcinoma. Both conserved end residues are part of each CDR3. Fields, in order: J gene, D gene, V gene, clone size, CDR3 protein, CDR3 DNA. D genes are given only for firm matches. Some rows mark clone size as missing; the rest say once, few, many or name a class of expanded clone.

>TRBJ2-1|TRBD2|TRBV10-2|.
CASSSSGGVDNEQFF
TGCGCCAGCAGCTCGAGCGGGGGAGTCGACAATGAGCAGTTCTTC
>TRBJ2-6|.|TRBV5-4|.
CASSQEGAGANVLTF
TGTGCCAGCAGCCAAGAGGGGGCTGGGGCCAACGTCCTGACTTTC
>TRBJ2-7|.|TRBV30|.
CAWSVGSYEQYF
TGTGCCTGGAGTGTAGGCAGCTACGAGCAGTACTTC
>TRBJ2-7|TRBD1|TRBV4-1|once
CASSPSGGAGMGEQYF
TGCGCCAGCAGCCCATCAGGGGGCGCGGGGATGGGAGAGCAGTACTTC
>TRBJ2-2|.|TRBV12-5|.
CASGPGLASTGELFF
TGTGCTAGTGGTCCAGGGTTGGCGAGCACCGGGGAGCTGTTTTTT
>TRBJ2-7|.|TRBV6-1|.
CASSVETGYEQYF
TGTGCCAGCAGTGTCGAGACAGGCTACGAGCAGTACTTC
>TRBJ1-1|.|TRBV6-5|.
CASSSTDNTEAFF
TGTGCCAGCAGTTCGACAGATAACACTGAAGCTTTCTTT
>TRBJ2-5|.|TRBV7-6|once
CASSFGTQGEETQYF
TGTGCCAGCAGCTTCGGAACACAGGGAGAAGAGACCCAGTACTTC
>TRBJ1-2|TRBD1|TRBV5-1|once
CASIPSPGGGYGYTF
TGCGCCAGCATCCCTTCTCCAGGGGGAGGCTATGGCTACACCTTC
>TRBJ1-2|.|TRBV9|.
CASSASGASYGYTF
TGTGCCAGCAGCGCCTCTGGGGCCAGCTATGGCTACACCTTC
>TRBJ1-2|.|TRBV27|few
CASSHGTIYGYTF
TGTGCCAGCAGCCACGGGACAATCTATGGCTACACCTTC
>TRBJ2-3|.|TRBV18|.
CASSPRTTDTQYF
TGTGCCAGCTCACCGCGGACCACAGATACGCAGTATTTT
>TRBJ2-3|TRBD2|TRBV7-9|once
CASSLDLSGGYNTQYF
TGTGCCAGCAGCTTAGATTTAAGCGGGGGGTACAATACGCAGTATTTT
>TRBJ1-5|TRBD1|TRBV10-3|.
CAISDGQGEGQPQHF
TGTGCCATCAGTGATGGACAGGGCGAGGGTCAGCCCCAGCATTTT
>TRBJ1-4|.|TRBV5-4|.
CASSQNYNEKLFF
TGTGCCAGCAGCCAAAACTACAATGAAAAACTGTTTTTT
>TRBJ1-6|.|TRBV5-1|.
CASSLDGQQNSPLHF
TGCGCCAGCAGCTTGGACGGACAGCAGAATTCACCCCTCCACTTT